Following are 11 T cell receptor beta chains from one sample sequenced in a study of cytomegalovirus exposure and HLA in healthy donors. This table comes from immunoSEQ multiplex PCR, and its TCRdb copy is limited to in-frame clones, with some not included. The sample gives 150,000 to 200,000 clones, around 88% of which show up once; about 1.5% is in the top ten. Sequenced: PBMCs. Receptors were obtained from a woman aged 18-29 years in good health and CMV-seronegative.

V and J are TRBV5-1 and TRBJ2-5, with D tentatively TRBD1 (6 bases). The CDR3 is 15 residues long. In germline, CDR1 is SGHRS, CDR2 YFSETQ. The germline V and J ends were trimmed by 5 bases and 5 bases, with 19 bases remaining between them. CDR3 DNA: TGCGCCAGCAGGTGGGCAGGGGATGGGGCGGAGACCCAGTACTTC. Its translation: CASRWAGDGAETQYF.

This chain connects TRBV4-2 to TRBJ1-4; D possibly corresponds to TRBD1 (5 bases). The CDR3 has 16 amino acids. Germline values: CDR1 LGHNA, CDR2 YNFKEQ. Trimming shortened V by 4 bases and J by 7 bases, and 19 bases separated the two germline ends. The CDR3 sequence: CASSLVGEGRSEKLFF. The CDR3 nucleotides read TGTGCCAGCAGCCTCGTAGGGGAGGGACGGAGTGAAAAACTGTTTTTT.

The chain employs TRBV4-2 and TRBJ2-5; 7 bases map to TRBD1. Germline V gives CDR1 LGHNA, CDR2 YNFKEQ. The CDR3 length is 14 residues. V lost 4 bases, J lost 5 bases, and 7 bases stayed unmatched. The CDR3 coding sequence is TGTGCCAGCAGCCCCGGCGGCAGGGGGGAGACCCAGTACTTC. Translated, it gives CASSPGGRGETQYF.

The chain has TRBV19 and TRBJ2-3, with a weak D call TRBD1 (6 bases). The CDR3 runs to 15 residues. Germline CDR1 is LNHDA and CDR2 is SQIVND (reference sequence). Trimming removed 1 base at V and 3 bases at J, with 11 bases between. This CDR3 reads CASSIATGFTDTQYF. The CDR3 nucleotides read TGTGCCAGTAGTATAGCAACAGGGTTTACAGATACGCAGTATTTT.

The V gene is TRBV4-1, the J gene TRBJ2-7, with 9 bases lining up with TRBD1. This CDR3 spans 13 amino acids. J gave up 5 bases and V 8 bases, and 7 bases lay outside the gene matches. Germline CDR1 and CDR2: MGHRA and YSYEKL. The CDR3 spells CASAGTGTHEQYF. Written as DNA, the CDR3 is TGCGCCAGCGCCGGGACAGGGACCCACGAGCAGTACTTC.

This clone was observed once. This rearrangement joins TRBV10-3 to TRBJ2-7, with 8 bases matching TRBD2. Germline trimming cut 2 bases from V and 4 bases from J; bases unmatched to any gene: 7. Germline values: CDR1 ENHRY, CDR2 SYGVKD. CDR3 length equals 15 residues. This CDR3 is CAISEIGTSNYEQYF. The CDR3 DNA reads TGTGCCATCAGTGAGATCGGGACTAGTAATTACGAGCAGTACTTC.

The V gene is TRBV18, the J gene TRBJ1-5; TRBD1 matches at 12 bases. Germline CDR1 reads KGHSH; CDR2 reads LQKENI. The trim removed 3 bases at V and 3 bases at J, leaving 3 bases unmatched. CDR3 size: 16 residues. The CDR3 spells CASSPGQGAINQPQHF. CDR3 nucleotide sequence: TGTGCCAGCTCACCGGGACAGGGGGCGATCAATCAGCCCCAGCATTTT.

V and J are TRBV6-1 and TRBJ1-5, with no clear D. Per germline, CDR1 MNHNS and CDR2 SASEGT. V shed 0 bases and J shed 7 bases, with 7 bases lying between them. The CDR3 is 13 amino acids. CDR3 DNA sequence: TGTGCCAGCAGTGAAGCCGAGGGACAGCCCCAGCATTTT. As protein: CASSEAEGQPQHF.

J is TRBJ2-3 and V is TRBV7-3; 9 positions agree with TRBD2. The CDR3 length is 14 residues. Germline V gives CDR1 SGHTA, CDR2 FQGTGA. The junction had 3 bases not matched to a gene; V was cut back by 8 bases and J by 0 bases. CDR3 residues: CASGLATSTDTQYF. CDR3 in DNA: TGTGCCAGCGGACTAGCGACTAGCACAGATACGCAGTATTTT.

The chain uses TRBV19 and TRBJ1-1; perhaps TRBD1 as D (5 bases). Germline V gives CDR1 LNHDA, CDR2 SQIVND (reference sequence). This CDR3 is built from 15 residues. Trimming shortened V by 5 bases and J by 2 bases, and 15 bases separated the two germline ends. The CDR3: CASSPMDTINTEAFF. In DNA form, the CDR3 reads TGTGCCAGTAGTCCCATGGACACGATCAACACTGAAGCTTTCTTT.

The J gene is TRBJ2-1, the V gene TRBV7-2, with 11 bases that match TRBD2. This CDR3 has 13 residues. CDR1 and CDR2 from the germline V gene are SGHTA and FQGNSA. The V gene end was trimmed by 8 bases and the J gene end by 10 bases; junction bases not matched to a gene: 7. The CDR3 region is CASVAGGPGEQFF. For the CDR3, the DNA is TGTGCCAGCGTAGCGGGAGGGCCCGGGGAGCAGTTCTTC.